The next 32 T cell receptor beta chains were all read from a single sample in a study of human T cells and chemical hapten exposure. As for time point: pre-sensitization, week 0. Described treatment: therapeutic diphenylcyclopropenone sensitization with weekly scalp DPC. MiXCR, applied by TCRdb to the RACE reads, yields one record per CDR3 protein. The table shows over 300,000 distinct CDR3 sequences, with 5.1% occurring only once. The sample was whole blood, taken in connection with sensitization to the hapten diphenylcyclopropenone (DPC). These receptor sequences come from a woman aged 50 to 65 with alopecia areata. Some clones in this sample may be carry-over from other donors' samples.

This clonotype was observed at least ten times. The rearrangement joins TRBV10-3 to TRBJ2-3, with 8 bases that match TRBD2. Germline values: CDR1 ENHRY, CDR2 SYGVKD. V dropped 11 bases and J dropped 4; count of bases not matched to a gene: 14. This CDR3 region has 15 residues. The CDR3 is CASAKPGLDPDTQYF. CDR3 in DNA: TGTGCCTCAGCAAAACCGGGACTAGACCCAGATACGCAGTATTTT.

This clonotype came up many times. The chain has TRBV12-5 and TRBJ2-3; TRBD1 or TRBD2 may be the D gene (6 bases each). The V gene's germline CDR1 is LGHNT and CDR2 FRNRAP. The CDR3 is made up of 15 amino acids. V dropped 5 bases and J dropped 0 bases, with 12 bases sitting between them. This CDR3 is CASGKGDFSTDTQYF. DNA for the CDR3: TGTGCTAGTGGTAAGGGGGACTTTAGCACAGATACGCAGTATTTT.

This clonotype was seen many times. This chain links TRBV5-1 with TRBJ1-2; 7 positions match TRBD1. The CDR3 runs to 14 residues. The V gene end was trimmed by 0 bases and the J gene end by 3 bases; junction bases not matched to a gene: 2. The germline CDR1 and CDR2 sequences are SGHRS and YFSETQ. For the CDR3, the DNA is TGCGCCAGCAGCTTGGCCAGGGGGGACTATGGCTACACCTTC. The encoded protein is CASSLARGDYGYTF.

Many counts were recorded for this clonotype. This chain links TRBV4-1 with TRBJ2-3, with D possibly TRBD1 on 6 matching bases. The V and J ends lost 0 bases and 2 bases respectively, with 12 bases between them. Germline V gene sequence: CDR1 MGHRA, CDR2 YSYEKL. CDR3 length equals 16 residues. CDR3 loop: CASSQDAGASTDTQYF. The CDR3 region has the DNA TGCGCCAGCAGCCAAGATGCAGGGGCCTCCACAGATACGCAGTATTTT.

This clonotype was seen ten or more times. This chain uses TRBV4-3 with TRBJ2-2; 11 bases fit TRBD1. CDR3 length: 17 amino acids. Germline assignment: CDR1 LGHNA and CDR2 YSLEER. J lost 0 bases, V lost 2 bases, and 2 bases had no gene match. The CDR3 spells CASSQRTGGSNTGELFF. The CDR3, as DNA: TGCGCCAGCAGCCAACGGACAGGGGGCTCGAACACCGGGGAGCTGTTTTTT.

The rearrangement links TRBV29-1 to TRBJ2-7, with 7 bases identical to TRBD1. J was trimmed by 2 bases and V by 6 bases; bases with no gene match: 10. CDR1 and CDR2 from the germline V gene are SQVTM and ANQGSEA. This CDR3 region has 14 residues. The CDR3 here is CSVQRGQTTYEQYF. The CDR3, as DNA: TGCAGCGTCCAAAGGGGACAGACGACCTACGAGCAGTACTTC.

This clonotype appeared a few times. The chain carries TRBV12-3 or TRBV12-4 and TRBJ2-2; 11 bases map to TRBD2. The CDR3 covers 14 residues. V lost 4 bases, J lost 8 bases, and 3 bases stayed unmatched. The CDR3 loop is CASSSASGRGELFF. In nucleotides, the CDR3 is TGTGCCAGCAGTTCCGCTAGCGGGAGGGGGGAGCTGTTTTTT.

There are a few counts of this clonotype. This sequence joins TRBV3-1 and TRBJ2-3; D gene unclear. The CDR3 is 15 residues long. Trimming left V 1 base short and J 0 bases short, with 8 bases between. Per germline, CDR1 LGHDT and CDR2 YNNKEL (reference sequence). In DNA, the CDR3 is TGTGCCAGCAGCCAAGCAAGGCAGAGCACAGATACGCAGTATTTT. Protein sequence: CASSQARQSTDTQYF.

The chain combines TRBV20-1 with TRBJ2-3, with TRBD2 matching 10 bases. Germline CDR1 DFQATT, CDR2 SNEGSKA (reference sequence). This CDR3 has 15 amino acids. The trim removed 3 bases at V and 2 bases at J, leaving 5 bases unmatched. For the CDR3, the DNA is TGCAGTGCTAGTAGGGGGACTAGCGTCACAGATACGCAGTATTTT. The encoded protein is CSASRGTSVTDTQYF.

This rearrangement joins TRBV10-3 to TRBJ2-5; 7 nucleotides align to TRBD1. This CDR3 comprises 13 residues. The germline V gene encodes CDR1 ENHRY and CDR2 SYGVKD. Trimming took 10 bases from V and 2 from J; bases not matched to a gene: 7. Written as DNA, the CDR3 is TGTGCCACCTTGGACAGGCCTCAAGAGACCCAGTACTTC. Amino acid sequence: CATLDRPQETQYF.

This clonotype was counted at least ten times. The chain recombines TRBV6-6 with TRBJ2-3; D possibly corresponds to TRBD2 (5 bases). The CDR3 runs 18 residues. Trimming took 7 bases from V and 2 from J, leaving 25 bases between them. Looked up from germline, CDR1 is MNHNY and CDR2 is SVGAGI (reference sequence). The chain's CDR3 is CASTSGLAAIPNTDTQYF. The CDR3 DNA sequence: TGTGCCAGCACCTCCGGGCTAGCTGCTATTCCTAACACAGATACGCAGTATTTT.

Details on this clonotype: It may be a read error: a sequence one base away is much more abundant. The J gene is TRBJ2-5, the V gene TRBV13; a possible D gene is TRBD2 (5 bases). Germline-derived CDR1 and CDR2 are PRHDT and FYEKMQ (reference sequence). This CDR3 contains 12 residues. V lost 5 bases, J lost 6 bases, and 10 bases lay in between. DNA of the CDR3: TGTGCCAGCAGCCCAGAGGGTAAGACCCAGTACTTC. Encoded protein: CASSPEGKTQYF.

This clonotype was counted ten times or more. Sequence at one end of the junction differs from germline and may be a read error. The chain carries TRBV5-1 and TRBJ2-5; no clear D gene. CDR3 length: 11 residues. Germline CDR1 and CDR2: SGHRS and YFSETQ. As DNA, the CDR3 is TGTGCCAGCAGTCAACAAGAGACCCAGTACTTC. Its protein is CASSQQETQYF.

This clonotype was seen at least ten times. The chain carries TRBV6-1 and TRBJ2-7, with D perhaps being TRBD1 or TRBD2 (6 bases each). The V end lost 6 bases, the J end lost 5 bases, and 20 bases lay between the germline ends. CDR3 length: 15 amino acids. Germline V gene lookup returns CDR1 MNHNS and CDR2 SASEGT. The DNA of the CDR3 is TGTGCCAGCAGCCTCATTCGGGGGCGCATCCACGAGCAGTACTTC. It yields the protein CASSLIRGRIHEQYF.

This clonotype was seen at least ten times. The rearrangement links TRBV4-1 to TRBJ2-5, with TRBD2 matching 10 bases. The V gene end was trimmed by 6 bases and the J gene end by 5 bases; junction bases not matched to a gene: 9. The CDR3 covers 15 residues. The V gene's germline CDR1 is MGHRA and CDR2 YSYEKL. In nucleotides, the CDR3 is TGCGCCAGCAGAAAGTCGCTAGCGGGGGTTGAGACCCAGTACTTC. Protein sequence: CASRKSLAGVETQYF.

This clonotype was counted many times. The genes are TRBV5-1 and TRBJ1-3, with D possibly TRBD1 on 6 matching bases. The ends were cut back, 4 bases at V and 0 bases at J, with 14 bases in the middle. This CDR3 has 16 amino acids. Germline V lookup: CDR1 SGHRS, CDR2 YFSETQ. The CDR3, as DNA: TGCGCCAGCAGCCTACGACAGGTCGTCTCTGGAAACACCATATATTTT. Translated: CASSLRQVVSGNTIYF.

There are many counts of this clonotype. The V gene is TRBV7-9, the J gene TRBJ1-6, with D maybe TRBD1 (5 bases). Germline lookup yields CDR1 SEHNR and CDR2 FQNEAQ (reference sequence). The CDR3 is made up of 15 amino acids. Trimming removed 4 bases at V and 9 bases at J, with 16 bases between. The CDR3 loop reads CASSSEQAYGSPLHF. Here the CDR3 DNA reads TGTGCCAGCAGCTCGGAACAGGCGTATGGTTCACCCCTCCACTTT. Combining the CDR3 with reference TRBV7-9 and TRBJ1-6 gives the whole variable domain DTGVSQNPRHKITKRGQNVTFRCDPISEHNRLYWYRQTLGQGPEFLTYFQNEAQLEKSRLLSDRFSAERPKGSFSTLEIQRTEQGDSAMYLCASSSEQAYGSPLHFGNGTRLTVT.

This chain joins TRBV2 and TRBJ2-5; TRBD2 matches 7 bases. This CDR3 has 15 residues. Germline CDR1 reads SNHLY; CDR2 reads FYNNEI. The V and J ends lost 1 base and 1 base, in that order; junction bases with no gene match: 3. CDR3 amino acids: CASSEEGGSQETQYF. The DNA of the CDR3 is TGTGCCAGCAGTGAAGAGGGAGGGTCCCAAGAGACCCAGTACTTC.

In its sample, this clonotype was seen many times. The CDR3 sequence: CASSLADLHTGELFF. The CDR3 coding sequence is TGTGCCAGCAGCTTAGCCGACCTGCACACCGGGGAGCTGTTTTTT. The chain joins TRBV7-2 to TRBJ2-2; D remains ambiguous. This CDR3 contains 15 residues. Trimming shortened V by 0 bases and J by 3 bases, and 8 bases separated the two germline ends. The V gene's germline CDR1 is SGHTA and CDR2 FQGNSA.

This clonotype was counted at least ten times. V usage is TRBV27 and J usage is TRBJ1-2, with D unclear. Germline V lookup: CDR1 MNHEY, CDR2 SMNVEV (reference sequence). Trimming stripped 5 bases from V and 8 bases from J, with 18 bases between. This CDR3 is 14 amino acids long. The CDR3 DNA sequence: TGTGCCAGCAGTCCCCAGATCGGGCCCTACGGCTACACCTTC. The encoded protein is CASSPQIGPYGYTF.

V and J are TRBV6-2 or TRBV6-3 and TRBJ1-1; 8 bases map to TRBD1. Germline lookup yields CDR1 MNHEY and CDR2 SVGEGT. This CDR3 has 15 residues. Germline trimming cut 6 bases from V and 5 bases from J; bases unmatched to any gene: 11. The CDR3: CASRRDRGRNTEAFF. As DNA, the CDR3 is TGTGCCAGCAGAAGAGACAGGGGTAGAAATACTGAAGCTTTCTTT.

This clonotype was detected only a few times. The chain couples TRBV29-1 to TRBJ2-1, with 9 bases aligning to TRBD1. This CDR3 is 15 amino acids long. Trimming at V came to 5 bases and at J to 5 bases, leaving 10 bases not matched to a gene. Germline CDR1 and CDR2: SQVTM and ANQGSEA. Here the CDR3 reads CSVLPDRGAHNEQFF. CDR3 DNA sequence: TGCAGCGTTCTCCCAGACAGGGGGGCGCACAATGAGCAGTTCTTC.

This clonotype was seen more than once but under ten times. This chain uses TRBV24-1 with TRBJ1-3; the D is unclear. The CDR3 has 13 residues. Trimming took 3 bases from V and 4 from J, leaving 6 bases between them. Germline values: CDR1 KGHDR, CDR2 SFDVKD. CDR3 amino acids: CATSDRHGNTIYF. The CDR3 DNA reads TGTGCCACCAGTGATCGACACGGAAACACCATATATTTT.

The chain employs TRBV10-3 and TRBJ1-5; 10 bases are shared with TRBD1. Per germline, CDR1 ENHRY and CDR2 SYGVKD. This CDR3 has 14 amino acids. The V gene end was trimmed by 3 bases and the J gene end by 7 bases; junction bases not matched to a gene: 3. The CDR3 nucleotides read TGTGCCATCAGTGAATCGACAGGGGGCCAGCCCCAGCATTTT. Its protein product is CAISESTGGQPQHF.

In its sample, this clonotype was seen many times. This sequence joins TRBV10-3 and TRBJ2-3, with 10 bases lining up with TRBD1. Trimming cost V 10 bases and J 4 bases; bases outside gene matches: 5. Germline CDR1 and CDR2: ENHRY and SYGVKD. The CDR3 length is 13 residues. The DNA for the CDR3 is TGTGCCACCTTGACAGGGGGCCCAGATACGCAGTATTTT. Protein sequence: CATLTGGPDTQYF.

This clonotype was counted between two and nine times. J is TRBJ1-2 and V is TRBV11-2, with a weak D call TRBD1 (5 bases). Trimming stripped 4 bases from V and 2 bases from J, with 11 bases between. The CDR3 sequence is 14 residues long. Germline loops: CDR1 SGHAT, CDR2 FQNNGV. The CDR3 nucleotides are TGTGCCAGCAGCTCCTTCGACAGAAACTATGGCTACACCTTC. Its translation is CASSSFDRNYGYTF.

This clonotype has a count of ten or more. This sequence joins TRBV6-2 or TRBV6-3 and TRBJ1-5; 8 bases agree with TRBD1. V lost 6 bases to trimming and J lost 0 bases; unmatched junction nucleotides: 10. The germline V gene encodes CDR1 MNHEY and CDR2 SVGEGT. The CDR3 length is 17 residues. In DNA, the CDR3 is TGTGCCAGCAGAGGACAGGGCCCAACTTATAGCAATCAGCCCCAGCATTTT. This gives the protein CASRGQGPTYSNQPQHF.

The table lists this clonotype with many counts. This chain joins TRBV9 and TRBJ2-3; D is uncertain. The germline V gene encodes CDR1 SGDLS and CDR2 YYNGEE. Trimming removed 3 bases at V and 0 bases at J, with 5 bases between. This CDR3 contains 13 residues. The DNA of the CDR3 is TGTGCCAGCAGCGCTGGTAGCACAGATACGCAGTATTTT. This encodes CASSAGSTDTQYF.

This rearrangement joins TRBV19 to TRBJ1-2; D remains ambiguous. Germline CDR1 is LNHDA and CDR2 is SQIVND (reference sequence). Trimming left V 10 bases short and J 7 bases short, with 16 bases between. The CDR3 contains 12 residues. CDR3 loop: CAIIHPSGGYTF. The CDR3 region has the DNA TGTGCCATTATCCACCCTTCGGGTGGCTACACCTTC. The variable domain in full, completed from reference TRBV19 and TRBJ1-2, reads DGGITQSPKYLFRKEGQNVTLSCEQNLNHDAMYWYRQDPGQGLRLIYYSQIVNDFQKGDIAEGYSVSREKKESFPLTVTSAQKNPTAFYLCAIIHPSGGYTFGSGTRLTVV.

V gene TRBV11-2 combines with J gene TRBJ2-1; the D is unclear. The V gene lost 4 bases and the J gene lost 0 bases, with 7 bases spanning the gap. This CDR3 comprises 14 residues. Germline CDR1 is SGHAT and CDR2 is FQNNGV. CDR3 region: CASSSEASYNEQFF. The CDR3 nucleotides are TGTGCCAGCAGCTCAGAGGCCTCCTACAATGAGCAGTTCTTC.

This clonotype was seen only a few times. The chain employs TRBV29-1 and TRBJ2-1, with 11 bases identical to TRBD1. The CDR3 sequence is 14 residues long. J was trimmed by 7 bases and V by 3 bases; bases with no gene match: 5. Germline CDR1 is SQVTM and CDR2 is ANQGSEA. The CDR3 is CSVDGTGGWNEQFF. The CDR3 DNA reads TGCAGCGTTGATGGGACAGGGGGGTGGAATGAGCAGTTCTTC.

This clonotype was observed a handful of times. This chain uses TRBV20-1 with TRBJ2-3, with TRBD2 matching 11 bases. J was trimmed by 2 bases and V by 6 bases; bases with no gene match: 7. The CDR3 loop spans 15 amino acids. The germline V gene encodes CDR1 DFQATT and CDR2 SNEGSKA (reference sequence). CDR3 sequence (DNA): TGCAGTGCCAGACGACTAGCGGGACCCACAGATACGCAGTATTTT. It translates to CSARRLAGPTDTQYF.